These T cell receptor beta chains were read from a single sample in a study of cytomegalovirus exposure and HLA in healthy donors. The method was immunoSEQ multiplex PCR; TCRdb's version includes in-frame clones alone and lacks a portion of them. Here the sample spans about 130,000 clones, around 76% being singletons. The sequencing input was PBMCs. These receptors all stem from a woman aged 45 to 65 in good health and CMV-seronegative. The CDR3 runs from the conserved cysteine through the conserved F or W. Fields, in order: D gene, J gene, V gene, clone size, CDR3 protein, CDR3 DNA. The D gene is left open where the match is weak. Expanded clones get a size class; other rows say once, few or many, or leave the size out.

D gene: TRBD1
J gene: TRBJ1-5
V gene: TRBV5-6
clone size: NA
CDR3 protein: CASSYALTGINQPQHF
CDR3 DNA: TGTGCCAGCAGCTACGCCTTGACAGGGATTAATCAGCCCCAGCATTTT

D gene: TRBD2
J gene: TRBJ2-7
V gene: TRBV28
clone size: few
CDR3 protein: CASRTGTSGREYF
CDR3 DNA: TGTGCCAGCAGAACCGGGACTAGCGGGAGAGAGTACTTC

D gene: TRBD1
J gene: TRBJ2-3
V gene: TRBV15
clone size: NA
CDR3 protein: CATSRLPPGQGLYTQYF
CDR3 DNA: TGTGCCACCAGCAGACTTCCCCCGGGACAGGGCTTATATACGCAGTATTTT

D gene: TRBD2
J gene: TRBJ2-3
V gene: TRBV4-3
clone size: NA
CDR3 protein: CASSSSGLAGTDTQYF
CDR3 DNA: TGCGCCAGCAGCTCCTCAGGACTAGCGGGAACAGATACGCAGTATTTT

D gene: NA
J gene: TRBJ2-7
V gene: TRBV7-9
clone size: NA
CDR3 protein: CASTHEAGPSYEQYF
CDR3 DNA: TGTGCCAGCACTCACGAAGCGGGCCCCTCCTACGAGCAGTACTTC

D gene: NA
J gene: TRBJ1-5
V gene: TRBV29-1
clone size: few
CDR3 protein: CSVEGTGSDQPQHF
CDR3 DNA: TGCAGCGTTGAAGGAACAGGGAGCGATCAGCCCCAGCATTTT

D gene: TRBD2
J gene: TRBJ2-1
V gene: TRBV7-6
clone size: once
CDR3 protein: CASRQSLTGGGNEQFF
CDR3 DNA: TGTGCCAGCAGACAAAGCCTGACGGGAGGGGGCAATGAGCAGTTCTTC

D gene: NA
J gene: TRBJ2-5
V gene: TRBV5-1
clone size: NA
CDR3 protein: CASSLEGRGRSETQYF
CDR3 DNA: TGCGCCAGCAGCTTGGAGGGCAGGGGTCGGTCAGAGACCCAGTACTTC

D gene: TRBD2
J gene: TRBJ2-1
V gene: TRBV15
clone size: NA
CDR3 protein: CATSSDGLAGGPPYNEQFF
CDR3 DNA: TGTGCCACCAGCAGTGATGGACTAGCGGGAGGGCCCCCCTACAATGAGCAGTTCTTC

D gene: TRBD1
J gene: TRBJ2-3
V gene: TRBV4-3
clone size: NA
CDR3 protein: CASSQAGTGDSSTDTQYF
CDR3 DNA: TGCGCCAGCAGCCAAGCCGGGACAGGGGATTCTAGCACAGATACGCAGTATTTT

D gene: TRBD1
J gene: TRBJ1-5
V gene: TRBV19
clone size: NA
CDR3 protein: CASSIGRGNQPQHF
CDR3 DNA: TGTGCCAGTAGTATTGGCAGGGGGAATCAGCCCCAGCATTTT

D gene: TRBD1
J gene: TRBJ1-1
V gene: TRBV10-2
clone size: NA
CDR3 protein: CASTTGATGNTEAFF
CDR3 DNA: TGCGCCAGCACCACAGGGGCCACTGGAAACACTGAAGCTTTCTTT

D gene: NA
J gene: TRBJ1-1
V gene: TRBV13
clone size: NA
CDR3 protein: CASSMGGSNTEAFF
CDR3 DNA: TGTGCCAGCAGCATGGGAGGATCGAACACTGAAGCTTTCTTT

D gene: NA
J gene: TRBJ1-1
V gene: TRBV27
clone size: NA
CDR3 protein: CASSLQGMNTEAFF
CDR3 DNA: TGTGCCAGCAGTTTACAGGGGATGAACACTGAAGCTTTCTTT

D gene: TRBD1
J gene: TRBJ2-7
V gene: TRBV18
clone size: few
CDR3 protein: CASSPRQGLYEQYF
CDR3 DNA: TGTGCCAGCTCACCACGACAGGGTCTCTACGAGCAGTACTTC

D gene: NA
J gene: TRBJ2-7
V gene: TRBV1
clone size: NA
CDR3 protein: CTSSRARGTPHMTEQYF
CDR3 DNA: TGCACCAGCAGCCGGGCACGGGGAACCCCCCACATGACCGAGCAGTACTTC

D gene: NA
J gene: TRBJ1-5
V gene: TRBV6-5
clone size: NA
CDR3 protein: CASSSRQWQPQHF
CDR3 DNA: TGTGCCAGCAGTTCTAGACAGTGGCAGCCCCAGCATTTT

D gene: NA
J gene: TRBJ1-1
V gene: TRBV7-9
clone size: NA
CDR3 protein: CASSPHIRETEAFF
CDR3 DNA: TGTGCCAGCAGCCCACATATTCGGGAAACTGAAGCTTTCTTT

D gene: TRBD2
J gene: TRBJ2-1
V gene: TRBV28
clone size: NA
CDR3 protein: CASSPLTSGYNEQFF
CDR3 DNA: TGTGCCAGCAGTCCCCTGACTAGCGGCTACAATGAGCAGTTCTTC

D gene: NA
J gene: TRBJ1-5
V gene: TRBV30
clone size: NA
CDR3 protein: CAWSAIRGGGNQPQHF
CDR3 DNA: TGTGCCTGGAGTGCGATCCGGGGAGGGGGGAATCAGCCCCAGCATTTT

D gene: NA
J gene: TRBJ1-2
V gene: TRBV19
clone size: NA
CDR3 protein: CASSIPLYGYTF
CDR3 DNA: TGTGCCAGTAGTATCCCCCTCTATGGCTACACCTTC

D gene: TRBD2
J gene: TRBJ2-3
V gene: TRBV5-1
clone size: NA
CDR3 protein: CASSIGTSGNTQYF
CDR3 DNA: TGCGCCAGCAGCATCGGGACTAGCGGGAACACGCAGTATTTT

D gene: TRBD1
J gene: TRBJ1-2
V gene: TRBV12-5
clone size: NA
CDR3 protein: CASEPGQGVPNYGYTF
CDR3 DNA: TGTGCTAGTGAACCGGGACAGGGTGTGCCGAACTATGGCTACACCTTC

D gene: TRBD1
J gene: TRBJ1-1
V gene: TRBV5-5
clone size: few
CDR3 protein: CASSLGDRGLMNTEAFF
CDR3 DNA: TGTGCCAGCAGCTTGGGGGACAGGGGGCTTATGAACACTGAAGCTTTCTTT

D gene: NA
J gene: TRBJ2-3
V gene: TRBV5-6
clone size: NA
CDR3 protein: CASSPLGAGARGMQYF
CDR3 DNA: TGTGCCAGCAGCCCTCTGGGGGCGGGAGCTCGGGGTATGCAGTATTTT

D gene: NA
J gene: TRBJ1-2
V gene: TRBV6-5
clone size: NA
CDR3 protein: CASYSNYGYTF
CDR3 DNA: TGTGCCAGCTACTCTAACTATGGCTACACCTTC

D gene: TRBD1
J gene: TRBJ2-7
V gene: TRBV10-3
clone size: NA
CDR3 protein: CAISGQGAGVEQYF
CDR3 DNA: TGTGCCATCAGCGGACAGGGGGCAGGGGTCGAGCAGTACTTC

D gene: TRBD2
J gene: TRBJ2-5
V gene: TRBV27
clone size: NA
CDR3 protein: CASSSGTSGRGTQYF
CDR3 DNA: TGTGCCAGCAGTTCCGGCACTAGCGGTCGGGGGACCCAGTACTTC

D gene: NA
J gene: TRBJ2-3
V gene: TRBV5-4
clone size: few
CDR3 protein: CASSLGDSYTQYF
CDR3 DNA: TGTGCCAGCAGCTTGGGGGACTCGTATACGCAGTATTTT

D gene: TRBD1
J gene: TRBJ1-1
V gene: TRBV7-6
clone size: NA
CDR3 protein: CASSPGTGEFANTEAFF
CDR3 DNA: TGTGCCAGCAGCCCCGGGACAGGGGAATTTGCGAACACTGAAGCTTTCTTT

D gene: NA
J gene: TRBJ1-2
V gene: TRBV9
clone size: NA
CDR3 protein: CASSVGGQTNYGYTF
CDR3 DNA: TGTGCCAGCAGCGTAGGGGGGCAGACGAACTATGGCTACACCTTC

D gene: TRBD1
J gene: TRBJ2-1
V gene: TRBV4-2
clone size: few
CDR3 protein: CASSRPGTGSEQFF
CDR3 DNA: TGTGCCAGCAGCCGGCCAGGGACAGGGAGTGAGCAGTTCTTC

D gene: NA
J gene: TRBJ1-1
V gene: TRBV7-8
clone size: NA
CDR3 protein: CASSSDSNTEAFF
CDR3 DNA: TGTGCCAGCAGCTCCGACAGTAACACTGAAGCTTTCTTT